This TCR beta chain was identified in a study of shared clonotypes between healthy human individuals. Naive CD8 cells comprised CD45RO-negative, CCR7-positively selected cells, excluding terminally differentiated effector memory CD45RA+ cells. Using around 180 ng DNA, 30,000 or so T cell genomes, the sorted-subset replicate PCRs were run. Method: immunoSEQ multiplex PCR; TCRdb's copy keeps in-frame clones and lacks some. Of millions of clones in the sample, approximately 95% are singletons; the top ten hold 0.85% to 1.3%. With 6 bases clipped from V and 4 bases from J, the junction kept 2 bases outside the gene matches. CDR1 and CDR2 (germline): SNHLY, FYNNEI. This CDR3 has 13 amino acids.

The chain links TRBV2 to TRBJ1-2; 10 nucleotides agree with TRBD1. The TCR comes from a man aged 18 to 29 in good health. The sequencing sample was made of naive CD8+ T cells sorted from blood. The CDR3 region is CASRDRGVYGYTF. In DNA form, the CDR3 reads TGTGCCAGCAGGGACAGGGGGGTCTATGGCTACACCTTC.